This TCR beta chain derives from a study of PD-L1 blockade in urothelial cancer. Study details: Atezolizumab (1,200 mg intravenously every 3 weeks) began in about 2014 for patients. At 6 weeks and at 3 weeks (second dose) after treatment start, blood was analyzed.

Profiling relied on immunoSEQ multiplex PCR, and the TCRdb table lists in-frame clones only, not all of them. The table lists 90,000 to 120,000 clones, 91% of them singletons. The germline V and J ends were trimmed by 4 bases and 0 bases, with 11 bases remaining between them. The CDR3 spans 15 residues. Germline values: CDR1 SGHRS, CDR2 YFSETQ. Each individual provided 1 to 8 samples (taken pretreatment and on-treatment). The starting material was PBMCs, obtained around atezolizumab (anti-PD-L1) treatment. The V gene is TRBV5-1, the J gene TRBJ1-3; possible D gene TRBD1, 6 bases. The receptor comes from an elderly woman with urothelial cancer. The CDR3 DNA reads TGCGCCAGCAGCGTTGGGACAACCTCTGGAAACACCATATATTTT. This codes for CASSVGTTSGNTIYF.